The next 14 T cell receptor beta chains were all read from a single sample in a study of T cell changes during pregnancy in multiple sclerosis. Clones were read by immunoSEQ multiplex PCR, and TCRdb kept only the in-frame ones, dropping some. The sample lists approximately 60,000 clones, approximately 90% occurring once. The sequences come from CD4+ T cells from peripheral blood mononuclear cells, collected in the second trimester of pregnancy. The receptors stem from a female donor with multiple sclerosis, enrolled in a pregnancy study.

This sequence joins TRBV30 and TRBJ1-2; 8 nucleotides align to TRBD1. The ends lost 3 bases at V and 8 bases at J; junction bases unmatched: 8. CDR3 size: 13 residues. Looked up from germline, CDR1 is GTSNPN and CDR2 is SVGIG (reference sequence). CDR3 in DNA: TGTGCCTGGAGCCGGACAGGGAACGCAGGCTACACCTTC. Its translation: CAWSRTGNAGYTF. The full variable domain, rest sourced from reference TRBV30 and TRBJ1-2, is SQTIHQWPATLVQPVGSPLSLECTVEGTSNPNLYWYRQAAGRGLQLLFYSVGIGQISSEVPQNLSASRPQDRQFILSSKKLLLSDSGFYLCAWSRTGNAGYTFGSGTRLTVV.

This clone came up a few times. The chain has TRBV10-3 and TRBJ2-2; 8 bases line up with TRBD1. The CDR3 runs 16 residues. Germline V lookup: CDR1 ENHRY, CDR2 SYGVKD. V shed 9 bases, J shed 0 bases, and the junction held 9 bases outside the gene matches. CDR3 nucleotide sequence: TGTGCCATAGGCAGGGGGCTGCTTTCGAACACCGGGGAGCTGTTTTTT. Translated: CAIGRGLLSNTGELFF.

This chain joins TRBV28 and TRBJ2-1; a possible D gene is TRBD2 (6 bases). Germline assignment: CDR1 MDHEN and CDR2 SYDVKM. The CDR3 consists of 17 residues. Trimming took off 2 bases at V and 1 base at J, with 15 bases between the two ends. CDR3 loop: CASSLGLARRSYNEQFF. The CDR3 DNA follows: TGTGCCAGCAGTTTAGGGCTAGCGAGAAGGTCCTACAATGAGCAGTTCTTC.

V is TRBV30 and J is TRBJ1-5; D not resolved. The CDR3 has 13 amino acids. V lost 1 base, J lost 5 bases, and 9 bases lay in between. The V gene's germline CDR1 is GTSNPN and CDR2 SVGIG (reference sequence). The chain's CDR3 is CAWSETVYQPQHF. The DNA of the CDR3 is TGTGCCTGGAGTGAAACTGTTTATCAGCCCCAGCATTTT. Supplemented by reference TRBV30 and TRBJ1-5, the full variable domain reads SQTIHQWPATLVQPVGSPLSLECTVEGTSNPNLYWYRQAAGRGLQLLFYSVGIGQISSEVPQNLSASRPQDRQFILSSKKLLLSDSGFYLCAWSETVYQPQHFGDGTRLSIL.

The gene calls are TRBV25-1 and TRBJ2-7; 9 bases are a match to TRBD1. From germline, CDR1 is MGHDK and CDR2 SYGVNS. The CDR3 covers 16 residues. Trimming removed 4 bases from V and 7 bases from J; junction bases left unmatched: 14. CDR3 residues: CASSGWGGTGTSEQYF. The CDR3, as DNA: TGTGCCAGCAGTGGTTGGGGAGGGACAGGGACAAGTGAGCAGTACTTC.

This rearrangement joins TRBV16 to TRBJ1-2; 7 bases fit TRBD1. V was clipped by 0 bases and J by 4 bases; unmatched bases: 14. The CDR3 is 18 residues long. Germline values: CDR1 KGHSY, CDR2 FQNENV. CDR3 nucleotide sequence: TGTGCCAGCAGCCAATCGATGAGAGGGGGCGCGAAGGGCTATGGCTACACCTTC. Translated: CASSQSMRGGAKGYGYTF.

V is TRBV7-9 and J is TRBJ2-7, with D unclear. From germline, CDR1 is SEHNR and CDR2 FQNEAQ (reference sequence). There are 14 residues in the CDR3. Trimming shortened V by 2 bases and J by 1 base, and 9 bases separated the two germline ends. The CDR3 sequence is CASSLQFNSYEQYF. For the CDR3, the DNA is TGTGCCAGCAGCTTACAGTTTAATTCCTACGAGCAGTACTTC.

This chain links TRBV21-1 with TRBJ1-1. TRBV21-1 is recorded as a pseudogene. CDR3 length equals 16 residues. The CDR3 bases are TGTGCCAGCAGCAAAGGAGTGGAGGGAGCGAGGACTGAAGCTTTCTTT. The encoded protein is CASSKGVEGARTEAFF.

Here the CDR3 reads CASATNDEQFF. As DNA, the CDR3 is TGTGCCAGCGCTACTAATGACGAGCAGTTCTTC. This rearrangement joins TRBV28 to TRBJ2-1; D remains ambiguous. Per the germline V gene, CDR1 is MDHEN and CDR2 is SYDVKM. The CDR3 has 11 amino acids. Trimming cost V 8 bases and J 10 bases, with 12 bases left between them.

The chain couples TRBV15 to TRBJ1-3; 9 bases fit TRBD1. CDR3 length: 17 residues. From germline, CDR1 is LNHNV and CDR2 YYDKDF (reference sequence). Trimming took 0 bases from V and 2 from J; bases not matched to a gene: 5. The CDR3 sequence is CATSRDYGTGTGNTIYF. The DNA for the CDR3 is TGTGCCACCAGCAGAGATTATGGGACAGGGACTGGAAACACCATATATTTT.

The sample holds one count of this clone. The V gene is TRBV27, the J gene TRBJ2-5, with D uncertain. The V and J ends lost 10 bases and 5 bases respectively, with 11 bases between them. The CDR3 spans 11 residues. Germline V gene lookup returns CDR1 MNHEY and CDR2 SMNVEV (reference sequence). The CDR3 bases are TGTGCCACCACTTCGTGGGAGACCCAGTACTTC. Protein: CATTSWETQYF.

CDR3 sequence reads: CASGTQYF. The CDR3 region has the DNA TGTGCCAGTGGCACGCAGTATTTT. This rearrangement joins TRBV28 to TRBJ2-3; D not resolved. V lost 9 bases and J 9 bases, leaving 4 bases between the germline ends. The germline gives CDR1 MDHEN, CDR2 SYDVKM. The CDR3 loop spans 8 amino acids.

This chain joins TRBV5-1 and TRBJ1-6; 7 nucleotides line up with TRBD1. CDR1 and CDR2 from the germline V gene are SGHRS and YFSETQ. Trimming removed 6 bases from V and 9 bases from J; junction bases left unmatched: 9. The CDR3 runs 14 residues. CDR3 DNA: TGCGCCAGCAACGGGGCGGGACAGAGTTCACCCCTCCACTTT. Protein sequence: CASNGAGQSSPLHF. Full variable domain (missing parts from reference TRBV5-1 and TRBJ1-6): KAGVTQTPRYLIKTRGQQVTLSCSPISGHRSVSWYQQTPGQGLQFLFEYFSETQRNKGNFPGRFSGRQFSNSRSEMNVSTLELGDSALYLCASNGAGQSSPLHFGNGTRLTVT.

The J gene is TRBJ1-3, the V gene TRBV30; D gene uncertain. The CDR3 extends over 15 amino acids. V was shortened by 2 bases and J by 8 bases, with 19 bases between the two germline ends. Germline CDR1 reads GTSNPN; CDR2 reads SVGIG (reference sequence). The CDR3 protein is CAWSLGSGRGHTIYF. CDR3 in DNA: TGTGCCTGGAGTCTTGGTTCTGGCAGAGGCCACACCATATATTTT.